This TCR beta chain was captured by sequencing in a study of T cells in Graves' hyperthyroidism and ophthalmopathy. Germline V lookup: CDR1 SGHVS, CDR2 FQNEAQ. This CDR3 is built from 14 residues. Germline trimming cut 5 bases from V and 3 bases from J; bases unmatched to any gene: 7. Patients were excluded for uncontrolled infection, other autoimmune disease, pregnancy or lactation. Study-wide results and caveats: Blood shared most expanded thyroid clonotypes above 0.001.

This clonotype has ten or more counts. The antigen is unknown. RNA transcripts yielded amplified TCR beta CDR3 regions. HTBI primers were used for first-round RT-PCR of the TCR CDR3. One entry per CDR3 protein, called by TCRdb with MiXCR from the multiplex PCR reads. Of under 350,000 distinct CDR3 sequences listed, over 20% are singletons. The origin of this receptor is a woman in her 50s with Graves' hyperthyroidism. The chain has TRBV7-8 and TRBJ2-7; 7 bases align to TRBD1. Sequencing was performed on blood. The CDR3 protein is CASSLSGQLYEQYF. The CDR3 nucleotides are TGTGCCAGCAGCCTATCGGGACAGCTCTACGAGCAGTACTTC.